These T cell receptor beta chains were read from a single sample in a study of T-cell reconstitution after alpha-beta-depleted transplantation in children. Each CDR3 protein is one row after TCRdb ran MiXCR on the PCR reads. The top ten clones hold approximately 25% of a sample with around 450,000 distinct CDR3 sequences, 43% of them seen once. Here the sequenced sample was PBMCs, taken before TCRalphabeta/CD19-depleted stem cell transplant. These receptor sequences come from a girl aged 2-10 years with aplastic anemia, due to receive a stem cell transplant. Both conserved end residues are part of each CDR3. The D gene is left open where the match is weak. Where a row states a size, it is once, few, many or the class of an expanded clone; other rows omit it.

many | TRBJ2-3 | TRBV28 | NA | CASSLRGASTDTQYF | TGTGCCAGCAGTTTACGTGGGGCTAGCACAGATACGCAGTATTTT
NA | TRBJ2-3 | TRBV9 | TRBD2 | CASSVGAGLTSTDTQYF | TGTGCCAGCAGCGTAGGAGCGGGACTCACTTCCACAGATACGCAGTATTTT
many | TRBJ2-1 | TRBV27 | NA | CASSWTIGNEQFF | TGTGCCAGCAGTTGGACGATAGGGAATGAGCAGTTCTTC
many | TRBJ2-3 | TRBV5-1 | TRBD2 | CASSRALAGGTVTDTQYF | TGCGCCAGCAGCCGGGCTCTAGCGGGAGGCACCGTCACAGATACGCAGTATTTT
many | TRBJ2-3 | TRBV27 | NA | CASSLKALVTGTQYF | TGTGCCAGCAGTTTAAAGGCGCTAGTAACGGGTACGCAGTATTTT
few | TRBJ2-3 | TRBV3-1 | NA | CASSPGSRTDTQYF | TGTGCCAGCAGCCCAGGGTCGCGGACAGATACGCAGTATTTT
few | TRBJ2-2 | TRBV5-6 | NA | CASSGRDPLPTGELFF | TGTGCCAGCAGCGGACGGGACCCCCTGCCCACCGGGGAGCTGTTTTTT
few | TRBJ2-7 | TRBV6-2/TRBV6-3 | TRBD1 | CASIWQGTDIYEQSF | TGTGCCAGCATCTGGCAAGGGACAGATATTTACGAGCAGTCCTTC
NA | TRBJ2-1 | TRBV29-1 | NA | CSVVYRNEQFF | TGCAGCGTTGTCTATCGCAATGAGCAGTTCTTC
NA | TRBJ2-7 | TRBV7-2 | TRBD2 | CASTPLSGSSSYEQYF | TGTGCCAGCACCCCCCTCAGCGGGAGTTCCTCCTACGAGCAGTACTTC
NA | TRBJ1-1 | TRBV20-1 | NA | CSARDAVNTEAFF | TGCAGTGCTAGAGATGCCGTGAACACTGAAGCTTTCTTT
many | TRBJ1-1 | TRBV13 | NA | CASSLPQPLINTEAFF | TGTGCCAGCAGCCTACCTCAGCCGCTTATCAACACTGAAGCTTTCTTT
few | TRBJ2-5 | TRBV5-5 | TRBD1 | CASSKGTGAVGTQYF | TGTGCCAGCAGCAAGGGGACAGGGGCTGTAGGGACCCAGTACTTC
NA | TRBJ1-5 | TRBV20-1 | TRBD1 | CSARARTGDQPQHF | TGCAGTGCTAGGGCCCGGACAGGGGACCAGCCCCAGCATTTT
few | TRBJ2-5 | TRBV6-5 | NA | CASSYSTGRETQYF | TGTGCCAGCAGTTACTCGACGGGGAGAGAGACCCAGTACTTC
NA | TRBJ2-7 | TRBV20-1 | NA | CSASRDHEQYF | TGCAGTGCTAGTCGCGACCACGAGCAGTACTTC
few | TRBJ1-5 | TRBV6-1 | NA | CASSETRGGNQPQHF | TGTGCCAGCAGTGAAACGAGGGGAGGCAATCAGCCCCAGCATTTT
NA | TRBJ2-1 | TRBV2 | NA | CASSRGWDEQFF | TGTGCCAGCTCGAGGGGATGGGATGAGCAGTTCTTC
NA | TRBJ2-5 | TRBV15 | TRBD2 | CATSRRGGGETQYF | TGTGCCACCAGCAGACGGGGGGGTGGAGAGACCCAGTACTTC
NA | TRBJ2-7 | TRBV20-1 | TRBD2 | CSAIGLAGAYEQYF | TGCAGTGCAATAGGACTAGCGGGAGCCTACGAGCAGTACTTC
NA | TRBJ1-5 | TRBV11-2 | NA | CASSWGGNSNQPQHF | TGTGCCAGCAGCTGGGGGGGGAACAGCAATCAGCCCCAGCATTTT
many | TRBJ2-2 | TRBV5-1 | TRBD2 | CASSLAGPNTGELFF | TGTGCCAGCAGCTTAGCGGGACCCAACACCGGGGAGCTGTTTTTT
medium-sized | TRBJ2-7 | TRBV4-1 | NA | CASSQETGTATYEQYF | TGCGCCAGCAGCCAAGAAACCGGGACGGCCACCTACGAGCAGTACTTC
NA | TRBJ2-1 | TRBV29-1 | NA | CSVERASSYNEQFF | TGCAGCGTTGAAAGAGCGAGCTCCTACAATGAGCAGTTCTTC
NA | TRBJ2-7 | TRBV5-1 | NA | CASRLGEGSLLLYEQYF | TGCGCCAGCAGGCTGGGAGAGGGCAGCCTACTTCTCTACGAGCAGTACTTC
NA | TRBJ2-7 | TRBV20-1 | NA | CSASGVQVPYEQYF | TGCAGTGCTAGTGGCGTGCAGGTCCCCTACGAGCAGTACTTC
NA | TRBJ1-5 | TRBV20-1 | NA | CSAEGAYADQPQHF | TGCAGTGCTGAGGGAGCTTATGCGGATCAGCCCCAGCATTTT
NA | TRBJ2-7 | TRBV27 | TRBD2 | CASSTSGGFYEQYF | TGTGCCAGTTCTACTAGCGGGGGGTTTTACGAGCAGTACTTC
few | TRBJ2-2 | TRBV20-1 | TRBD2 | CSAQTSIMNTGELFF | TGCAGTGCCCAGACTAGCATAATGAACACCGGGGAGCTGTTTTTT
NA | TRBJ2-1 | TRBV20-1 | NA | CSARPSGFYNEQFF | TGCAGTGCTAGGCCCAGCGGATTCTACAATGAGCAGTTCTTC
few | TRBJ1-5 | TRBV20-1 | NA | CSADGGEQVFNQPQHF | TGCAGTGCCGACGGAGGGGAGCAGGTTTTCAATCAGCCCCAGCATTTT